This T cell receptor (beta chain) comes out of a study of blood T cell repertoires in COVID-19. As for the study in general: Samples of COVID-19 (acute and convalescent) were obtained from the United States, Italy and Spain. T cells, B-cell-depleted T cells, or PBMCs provided the cDNA or gDNA that served as material.

Methods used by the authors: Cell counts per sample came from amplifying reference gene primers. Profiling relied on immunoSEQ multiplex PCR, and the TCRdb table lists in-frame clones only, not all of them. V, J and clone size are taken as reported in that table, and D and trimming were inferred from the DNA itself. The sample has 250,000 to 400,000 clones; around nine tenths are singletons. This clone was seen more than once but under ten times. Material: peripheral blood. The TCR was taken from a man in his fifties or sixties with active or convalescent COVID-19.

The CDR3 nucleotides read TGTGCCAGCAGTTTCAGTGTGGAGCAGCCCCAGCATTTT. This translates into CASSFSVEQPQHF. This chain uses TRBV12-3 or TRBV12-4 with TRBJ1-5; D is undetermined. The CDR3 is 13 residues long. Trimming removed 3 bases at V and 7 bases at J, with 10 bases between.